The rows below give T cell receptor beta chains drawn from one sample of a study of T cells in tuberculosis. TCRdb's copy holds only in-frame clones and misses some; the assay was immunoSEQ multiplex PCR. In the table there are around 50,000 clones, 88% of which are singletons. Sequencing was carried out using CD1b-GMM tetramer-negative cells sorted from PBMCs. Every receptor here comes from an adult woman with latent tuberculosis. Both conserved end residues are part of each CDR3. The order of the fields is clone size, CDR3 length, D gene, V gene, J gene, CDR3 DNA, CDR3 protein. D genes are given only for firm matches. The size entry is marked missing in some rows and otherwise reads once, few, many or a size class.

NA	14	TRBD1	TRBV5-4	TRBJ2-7	TGTGCCAGCAGCCGTGACAGGGGACCGTACGAGCAGTACTTC	CASSRDRGPYEQYF
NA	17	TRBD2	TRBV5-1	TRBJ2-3	TGCGCCAGCAGCTTGGAAGGACTAGCGGGAGGGACAGATACGCAGTATTTT	CASSLEGLAGGTDTQYF
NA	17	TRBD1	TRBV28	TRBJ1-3	TGTGCCAGCAGTTTATGGGGACAGGGAAAGACTGGAAACACCATATATTTT	CASSLWGQGKTGNTIYF
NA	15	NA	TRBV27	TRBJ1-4	TGTGCCAGCAGTTTTGGGCAGGGACTCAATGAAAAACTGTTTTTT	CASSFGQGLNEKLFF
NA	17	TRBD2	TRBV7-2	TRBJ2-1	TGTGCCAGCACCACCGGTGGGGCGGGGGGGCGGTGGTATGAGCAGTTCTTC	CASTTGGAGGRWYEQFF
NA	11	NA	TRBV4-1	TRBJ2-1	TGCGCCAGCAGCCTAGGGGATGAGCAGTTCTTC	CASSLGDEQFF
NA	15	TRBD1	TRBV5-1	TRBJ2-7	TGCGCCAGCAGCTTGGGGACAGGTCAAAGGTACGAGCAGTACTTC	CASSLGTGQRYEQYF
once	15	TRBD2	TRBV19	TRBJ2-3	TGTGCCAGTAGCGGACTAGCGGGAAACACAGATACGCAGTATTTT	CASSGLAGNTDTQYF
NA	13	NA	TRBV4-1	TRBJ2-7	TGCGCCAGCAGCCAAGCACTAGCTTCCGAGCAGTACTTC	CASSQALASEQYF
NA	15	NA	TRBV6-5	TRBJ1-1	TGTGCCAGCAGTTACTCCGACAGGTTCGACACTGAAGCTTTCTTT	CASSYSDRFDTEAFF
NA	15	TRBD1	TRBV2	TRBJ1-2	TGTGCCAGCAGGCAAGGGACAGGAGTAAACTATGGCTACACCTTC	CASRQGTGVNYGYTF
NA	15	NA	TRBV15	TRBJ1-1	TGTGCCACCAGTCCCTTGGCCAGGGCTAACACTGAAGCTTTCTTT	CATSPLARANTEAFF
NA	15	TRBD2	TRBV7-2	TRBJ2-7	TGTGCCAGCAGCTTCGTGAGACTAGCGACCTACGAGCAGTACTTC	CASSFVRLATYEQYF
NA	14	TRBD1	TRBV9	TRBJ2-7	TGTGCCAGCAGCGAGCCGGGACAGGGGGACGAGCAGTACTTC	CASSEPGQGDEQYF
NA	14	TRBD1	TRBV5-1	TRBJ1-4	TGCGCCACCTCTAGGGGACAGGGGAATGAAAAACTGTTTTTT	CATSRGQGNEKLFF
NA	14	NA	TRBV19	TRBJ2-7	TGTGCCAGTAGGAGGGTAGCCGGAACCTACGAGCAGTACTTC	CASRRVAGTYEQYF
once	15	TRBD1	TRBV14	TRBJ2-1	TGTGCCAGCAGCCCTCCGGGACAGGGATGGTATGAGCAGTTCTTC	CASSPPGQGWYEQFF
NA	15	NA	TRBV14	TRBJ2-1	TGTGCCAGCAGCCAAGGCCGGAGCTCCTACAATGAGCAGTTCTTC	CASSQGRSSYNEQFF
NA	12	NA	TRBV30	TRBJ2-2	TGTGCCAGCGGTTCGGGGGTCGGGGAGCTGTTTTTT	CASGSGVGELFF
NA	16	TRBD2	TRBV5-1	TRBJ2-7	TGCGCCAGCAGCTTGGATCTAGCGGGACGCCCCTACGAGCAGTACTTC	CASSLDLAGRPYEQYF
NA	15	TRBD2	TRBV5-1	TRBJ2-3	TGCGCCAGCAGCCCACAAGCGGGGACCACAGATACGCAGTATTTT	CASSPQAGTTDTQYF
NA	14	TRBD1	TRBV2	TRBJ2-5	TGTGCCAGCAGTGATATAGGGGGCCGGGAGACCCAGTACTTC	CASSDIGGRETQYF
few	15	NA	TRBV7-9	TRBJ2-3	TGTGCCAGCAGCCCGTCGGACAGCCCCACAGATACGCAGTATTTT	CASSPSDSPTDTQYF
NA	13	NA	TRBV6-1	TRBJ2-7	TGTGCCAGCAGGAGGAGGGACTCCTACGAGCAGTACTTC	CASRRRDSYEQYF
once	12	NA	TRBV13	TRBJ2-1	TGTGCCAGCAGCTTAGGGACTTTTGAGCAGTTCTTC	CASSLGTFEQFF
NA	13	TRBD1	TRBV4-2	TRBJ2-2	TGTGCCAGCAGCGACAGGGACACCGGGGAGCTGTTTTTT	CASSDRDTGELFF
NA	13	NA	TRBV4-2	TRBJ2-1	TGTGCCAGCAGCGTAGAGACCCGGGTTCGGATGTTCTTC	CASSVETRVRMFF
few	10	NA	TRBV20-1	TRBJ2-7	TGCGTAGTAGGGGAAAACGAGCAGTACTTC	CVVGENEQYF
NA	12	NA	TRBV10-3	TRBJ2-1	TGTGCCATTAGGGTTCAGGGGGGTGAGCAGTTCTTC	CAIRVQGGEQFF
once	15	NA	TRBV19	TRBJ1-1	TGTGCCAGTAGCCGCAGCCGGGACACTAACACTGAAGCTTTCTTT	CASSRSRDTNTEAFF
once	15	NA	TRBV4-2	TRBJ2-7	TGTGCCAGCAGCCAGGCGACTGGCCCGGGGGACGAGCAGTACTTC	CASSQATGPGDEQYF
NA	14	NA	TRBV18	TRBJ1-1	TGTGCCAGCTCACCACAACAGGGACACACTGAAGCTTTCTTT	CASSPQQGHTEAFF
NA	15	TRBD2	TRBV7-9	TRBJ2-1	TGTGCCAGCAGCACCCGACTAGCGGGAGACAATGAGCAGTTCTTC	CASSTRLAGDNEQFF
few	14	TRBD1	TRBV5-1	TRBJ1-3	TGCGCCAGCAGCTCAGGGGGCTCAGGAAACACCATATATTTT	CASSSGGSGNTIYF
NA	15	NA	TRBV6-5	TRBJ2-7	TGTGCCAGCAAAATAGACGGGCGAGGGGGCTACGAGCAGTACTTC	CASKIDGRGGYEQYF
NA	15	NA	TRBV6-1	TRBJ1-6	TGTGCCAGCAGCGATGACAGTTTAGTTAATTCACCCCTCCACTTT	CASSDDSLVNSPLHF
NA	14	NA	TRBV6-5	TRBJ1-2	TGTGCCAGCACGAGGGCGTCGGCGGTGTATGGCTACACCTTC	CASTRASAVYGYTF
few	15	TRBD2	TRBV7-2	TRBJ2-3	TGTGCCAGCAGCTTAGAGCGGGGGGGGGCAGATACGCAGTATTTT	CASSLERGGADTQYF
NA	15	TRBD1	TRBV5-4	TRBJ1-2	TGTGCCAGCAGAGGGGGACAGGTGTTTAACTATGGCTACACCTTC	CASRGGQVFNYGYTF
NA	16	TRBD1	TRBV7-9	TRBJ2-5	TGTGCCAGCCGAAGGTTTGGGACAGGACAAATTGAGACCCAGTACTTC	CASRRFGTGQIETQYF
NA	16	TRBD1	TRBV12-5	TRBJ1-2	TGTGCTAGTGGTTTAGGACTGGGGACAGGGGGTTATGGCTACACCTTC	CASGLGLGTGGYGYTF
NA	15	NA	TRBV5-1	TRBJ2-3	TGCGCCAGCAGCCAGGCGGGGACTCGCACAGATACGCAGTATTTT	CASSQAGTRTDTQYF
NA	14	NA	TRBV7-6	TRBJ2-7	TGTGCCAGCAGCTTAGGTGTTGGAGGGAACGAGCAGTACTTC	CASSLGVGGNEQYF
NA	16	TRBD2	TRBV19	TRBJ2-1	TGTGCCAGTAGTTTCCGACTAGCGGGGGGGGGTAATGAGCAGTTCTTC	CASSFRLAGGGNEQFF
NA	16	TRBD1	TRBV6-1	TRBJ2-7	TGTGCCAGCAGTGAGGGTACAGGGGTCGGATCCTACGAGCAGTACTTC	CASSEGTGVGSYEQYF
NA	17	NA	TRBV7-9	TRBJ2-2	TGTGCCAGCAGCCTCGACCCGGGGGTTGATGGGTCCGGGGAGCTGTTTTTT	CASSLDPGVDGSGELFF
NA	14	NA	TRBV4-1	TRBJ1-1	TGCGCCAGCAGCCTAGAGGCGGGGGTCGCTGAAGCTTTCTTT	CASSLEAGVAEAFF
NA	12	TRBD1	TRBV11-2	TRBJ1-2	TGTGCCAGCAGCGGACAGGCCTATGGCTACACCTTC	CASSGQAYGYTF
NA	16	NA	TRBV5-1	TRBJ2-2	TGCGCCAGCAGCTCGGTGACTAGATCGAGCACCGGGGAGCTGTTTTTT	CASSSVTRSSTGELFF
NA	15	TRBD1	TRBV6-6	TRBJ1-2	TGTGCCAGCACTCCGGAGGGGGCAGCTGACTATGGCTACACCTTC	CASTPEGAADYGYTF
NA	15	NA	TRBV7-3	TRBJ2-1	TGTGCCAGCAGCTCCGGGACTTCCTACTACAATGAGCAGTTCTTC	CASSSGTSYYNEQFF
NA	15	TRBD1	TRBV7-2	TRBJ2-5	TGTGCCAGCAGCCGAAACAGGGGGTCCCTAGTCACCCAGTACTTC	CASSRNRGSLVTQYF
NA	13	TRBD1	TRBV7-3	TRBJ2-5	TGTGCCAGCAGCTCCGACAGGGGAGAGACCCAGTACTTC	CASSSDRGETQYF